The next 17 T cell receptor beta chains were all read from a single sample in a study of technical replicates of blood from a handful of donors. Here immunoSEQ multiplex PCR was the method, and the copy in TCRdb shows in-frame clones only, minus some. The sample yields roughly 59,000 clones, around 87% seen once. The sequenced material came from PBMCs. These receptors were collected from a human donor in good health. Some clones in this sample may be carry-over from other donors' samples.

The rearrangement uses TRBV7-3 and TRBJ1-5; possible D gene TRBD1, 5 bases. Per the germline V gene, CDR1 is SGHTA and CDR2 is FQGTGA. This CDR3 has 13 residues. V lost 1 base and J 7 bases, leaving 8 bases between the germline ends. The CDR3 spells CASSLMGGQPQHF. The CDR3 bases are TGTGCCAGCAGCTTAATGGGGGGGCAGCCCCAGCATTTT. The full variable domain, in which reference TRBV7-3 and TRBJ1-5 provide the parts outside the CDR3, is GAGVSQTPSNKVTEKGKYVELRCDPISGHTALYWYRQSLGQGPEFLIYFQGTGAADDSGLPNDRFFAVRPEGSVSTLKIQRTERGDSAVYLCASSLMGGQPQHFGDGTRLSIL.

V gene TRBV28 combines with J gene TRBJ2-7; D is possibly TRBD2 (5 bases). There are 14 residues in the CDR3. Per germline, CDR1 MDHEN and CDR2 SYDVKM. V was clipped by 7 bases and J by 4 bases, with 17 bases between them. Written as DNA, the CDR3 is TGTGCCAGCAATAGCGCGAGTAGAGGGTACGAGCAGTACTTC. Protein product: CASNSASRGYEQYF.

The V gene is TRBV25-1, the J gene TRBJ2-3; 7 bases line up with TRBD2. The CDR3 has 16 amino acids. Germline CDR1 MGHDK, CDR2 SYGVNS. Unmatched junction bases numbered 9, after V lost 6 bases and J lost 0 bases. The CDR3 DNA follows: TGTGCCAGCAGCCCTTCGGGCGGGAGAAGCACAGATACGCAGTATTTT. Its translation is CASSPSGGRSTDTQYF.

The V call is TRBV4-2, the J call TRBJ2-7, with D perhaps matching TRBD2 (5 bases). The CDR3 is 14 residues long. Germline CDR1 is LGHNA and CDR2 is YNFKEQ. Trimming stripped 1 base from V and 4 bases from J, with 11 bases between. CDR3 region: CASSQVEAGYEQYF. DNA of the CDR3: TGTGCCAGCAGCCAAGTGGAGGCCGGGTACGAGCAGTACTTC.

The chain couples TRBV19 to TRBJ2-2; D uncertain. CDR1 is LNHDA and CDR2 is SQIVND in the germline V gene (reference sequence). The CDR3 consists of 17 residues. Trimming took off 10 bases at V and 0 bases at J, with 21 bases between the two ends. The CDR3 loop is CATRVSSSSSNTGELFF. The CDR3 nucleotides read TGTGCCACTCGGGTAAGCTCTTCCTCTTCGAACACCGGGGAGCTGTTTTTT.

A few counts support this clone. The CDR3 protein is CASSLNIQGAGTDTQYF. The CDR3 coding sequence is TGTGCCAGCAGCCTAAACATACAGGGGGCAGGCACAGATACGCAGTATTTT. The chain recombines TRBV7-8 with TRBJ2-3; 9 positions match TRBD1. The CDR3 runs 17 residues. The germline gives CDR1 SGHVS, CDR2 FQNEAQ. Unmatched junction bases numbered 10, after V lost 5 bases and J lost 1 base.

This chain connects TRBV7-9 to TRBJ2-7; D not resolved. Trimming cost V 2 bases and J 0 bases, with 14 bases left between them. The germline V gene encodes CDR1 SEHNR and CDR2 FQNEAQ (reference sequence). The CDR3 is 16 residues long. Written as DNA, the CDR3 is TGTGCCAGCAGCTTATTTGTCGGTGTGAGCTCCTACGAGCAGTACTTC. It translates to CASSLFVGVSSYEQYF.

The chain couples TRBV11-3 to TRBJ2-1; D gene ambiguous. This CDR3 spans 11 amino acids. Germline V gene data show CDR1 as SGHNT and CDR2 as YENEEA. Trimming pared 5 bases from V and 5 bases from J, leaving 4 bases between. The CDR3 protein is CASSQDNEQFF. The DNA of the CDR3 is TGTGCCAGCAGCCAGGACAATGAGCAGTTCTTC.

V usage is TRBV18 and J usage is TRBJ2-5; the match to TRBD1 covers 7 bases. This CDR3 is 14 amino acids long. Looked up from germline, CDR1 is KGHSH and CDR2 is LQKENI. The junction had 8 bases not matched to a gene; V was cut back by 6 bases and J by 4 bases. This CDR3 is CASSDREGTETQYF. The CDR3 DNA follows: TGTGCCAGCTCTGACAGGGAAGGCACAGAGACCCAGTACTTC.

V gene TRBV18 combines with J gene TRBJ2-2; weak D call: TRBD2 (6 bases). This CDR3 is 14 amino acids long. The V end was cut by 6 bases, the J end by 6 bases, with 14 bases between. Germline loops: CDR1 KGHSH, CDR2 LQKENI. CDR3 sequence: CASSPAGRSGELFF. CDR3 coding DNA: TGTGCCAGCTCTCCAGCGGGCCGCTCCGGGGAGCTGTTTTTT.

The chain recombines TRBV7-2 with TRBJ2-5; TRBD2 matches 8 bases. CDR1 is SGHTA, CDR2 FQGNSA, per germline. CDR3 length equals 16 residues. Trimming took 5 bases from V and 5 from J; bases not matched to a gene: 13. This CDR3 reads CASSPSGTRPFETQYF. The CDR3, as DNA: TGTGCCAGCAGCCCCTCCGGGACTAGGCCTTTCGAGACCCAGTACTTC.

The chain combines TRBV10-3 with TRBJ2-7; D call uncertain. The germline V gene has CDR1 ENHRY and CDR2 SYGVKD. The CDR3 is 13 amino acids. V lost 0 bases to trimming and J lost 6 bases, with 9 bases between them. DNA of the CDR3: TGTGCCATCAGTGAGTCGGCATCTTCCGAGCAGTACTTC. It encodes CAISESASSEQYF.

The rearrangement joins TRBV6-4 to TRBJ2-2; D remains unclear. V gave up 0 bases and J gave up 3 bases, with 8 bases separating them. CDR3 length equals 15 residues. From germline, CDR1 is MRHNA and CDR2 SNTAGT. The CDR3 is CASSDSRSDTGELFF. The CDR3 DNA sequence: TGTGCCAGCAGTGACTCGAGGTCAGACACCGGGGAGCTGTTTTTT.

The gene calls are TRBV20-1 and TRBJ2-1, with D possibly TRBD2 on 5 matching bases. The CDR3 runs to 11 residues. Per the germline V gene, CDR1 is DFQATT and CDR2 is SNEGSKA (reference sequence). V lost 3 bases to trimming and J lost 14 bases, with 14 bases between them. The CDR3, as DNA: TGCAGTGCTAGTATGGGAGAACCGGAGTTCTTC. Its protein product is CSASMGEPEFF.

The chain couples TRBV7-2 to TRBJ1-2; 8 bases align to TRBD1. V lost 5 bases and J lost 6; bases outside the gene matches: 8. The CDR3 runs to 14 residues. CDR1 SGHTA and CDR2 FQGNSA come from the germline V gene. The CDR3 nucleotides are TGTGCCAGCAGCGACCGACAGGGGTCCGATGGCTACACCTTC. This gives the protein CASSDRQGSDGYTF.

This chain links TRBV27 with TRBJ2-3, with unresolved D. The CDR3 runs 14 residues. Trimming removed 5 bases from V and 1 base from J, with 10 bases in between. Per the germline V gene, CDR1 is MNHEY and CDR2 is SMNVEV (reference sequence). The CDR3 loop reads CASSNMVGTDTQYF. DNA of the CDR3: TGTGCCAGCAGTAACATGGTGGGCACAGATACGCAGTATTTT.

The rearrangement uses TRBV6-5 and TRBJ2-7; TRBD1 aligns across 8 bases. V lost 5 bases and J lost 8; bases outside the gene matches: 11. There are 14 residues in the CDR3. From germline, CDR1 is MNHEY and CDR2 SVGAGI. The CDR3 spells CASSASGQAPQQYF. CDR3 nucleotides: TGTGCCAGCAGTGCCTCGGGACAGGCTCCCCAGCAGTACTTC.